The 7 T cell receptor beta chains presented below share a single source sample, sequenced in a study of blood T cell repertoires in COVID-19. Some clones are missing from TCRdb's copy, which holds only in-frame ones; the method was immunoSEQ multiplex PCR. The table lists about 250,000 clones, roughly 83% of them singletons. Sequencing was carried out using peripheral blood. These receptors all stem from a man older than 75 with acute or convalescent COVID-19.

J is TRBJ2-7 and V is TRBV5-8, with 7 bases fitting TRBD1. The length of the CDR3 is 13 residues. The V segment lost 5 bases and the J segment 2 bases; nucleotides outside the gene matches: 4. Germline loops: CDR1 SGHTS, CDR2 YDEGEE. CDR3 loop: CASRKGATYEQYF. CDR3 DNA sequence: TGTGCCAGCAGAAAGGGGGCTACCTACGAGCAGTACTTC.

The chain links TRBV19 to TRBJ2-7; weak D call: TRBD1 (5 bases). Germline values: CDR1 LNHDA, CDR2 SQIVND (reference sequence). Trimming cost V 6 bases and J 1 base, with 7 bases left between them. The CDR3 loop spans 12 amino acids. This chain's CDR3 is CASRGLSYEQYF. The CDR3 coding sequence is TGTGCCAGTAGGGGGCTTTCCTACGAGCAGTACTTC. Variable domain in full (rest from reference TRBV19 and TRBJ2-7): DGGITQSPKYLFRKEGQNVTLSCEQNLNHDAMYWYRQDPGQGLRLIYYSQIVNDFQKGDIAEGYSVSREKKESFPLTVTSAQKNPTAFYLCASRGLSYEQYFGPGTRLTVT.

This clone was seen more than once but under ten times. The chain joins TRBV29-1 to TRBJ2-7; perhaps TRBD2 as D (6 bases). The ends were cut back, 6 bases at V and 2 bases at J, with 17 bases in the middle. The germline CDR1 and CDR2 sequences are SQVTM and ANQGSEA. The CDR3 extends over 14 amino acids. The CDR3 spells CSVLRGPGAYEQYF. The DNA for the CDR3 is TGCAGCGTACTCCGGGGTCCGGGGGCCTACGAGCAGTACTTC.

The CDR3, as DNA: TGTGCCAGCTCACCTAAACGTGACAGGGGCTCTGGAAACACCATATATTTT. Protein sequence: CASSPKRDRGSGNTIYF. J is TRBJ1-3 and V is TRBV18, with 8 bases identical to TRBD1. Germline CDR1 and CDR2: KGHSH and LQKENI. CDR3 size: 17 residues. J gave up 0 bases and V 3 bases, and 7 bases lay outside the gene matches.

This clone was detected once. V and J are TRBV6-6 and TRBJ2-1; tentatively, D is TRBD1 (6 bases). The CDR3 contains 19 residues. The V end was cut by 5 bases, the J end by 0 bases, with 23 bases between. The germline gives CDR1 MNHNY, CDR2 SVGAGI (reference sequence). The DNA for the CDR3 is TGTGCCAGCAGTCCACGAGGACAGAATACTCGTATCTCCTACAATGAGCAGTTCTTC. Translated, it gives CASSPRGQNTRISYNEQFF.

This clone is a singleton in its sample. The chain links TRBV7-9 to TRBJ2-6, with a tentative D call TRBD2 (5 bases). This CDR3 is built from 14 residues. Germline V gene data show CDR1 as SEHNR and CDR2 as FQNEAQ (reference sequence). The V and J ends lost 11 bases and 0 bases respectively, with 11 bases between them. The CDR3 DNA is TGTGCCTCTAGGGAGAGCTCTGGGGCCAACGTCCTGACTTTC. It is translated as CASRESSGANVLTF. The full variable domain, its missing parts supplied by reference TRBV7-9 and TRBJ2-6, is DTGVSQNPRHKITKRGQNVTFRCDPISEHNRLYWYRQTLGQGPEFLTYFQNEAQLEKSRLLSDRFSAERPKGSFSTLEIQRTEQGDSAMYLCASRESSGANVLTFGAGSRLTVL.

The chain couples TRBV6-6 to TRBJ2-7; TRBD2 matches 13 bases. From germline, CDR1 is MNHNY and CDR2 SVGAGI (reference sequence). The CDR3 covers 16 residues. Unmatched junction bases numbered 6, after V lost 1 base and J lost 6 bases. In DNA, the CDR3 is TGTGCCAGCAGTTACTTGGGACTAGCGGGATGGGGCGAGCAGTACTTC. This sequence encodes CASSYLGLAGWGEQYF.